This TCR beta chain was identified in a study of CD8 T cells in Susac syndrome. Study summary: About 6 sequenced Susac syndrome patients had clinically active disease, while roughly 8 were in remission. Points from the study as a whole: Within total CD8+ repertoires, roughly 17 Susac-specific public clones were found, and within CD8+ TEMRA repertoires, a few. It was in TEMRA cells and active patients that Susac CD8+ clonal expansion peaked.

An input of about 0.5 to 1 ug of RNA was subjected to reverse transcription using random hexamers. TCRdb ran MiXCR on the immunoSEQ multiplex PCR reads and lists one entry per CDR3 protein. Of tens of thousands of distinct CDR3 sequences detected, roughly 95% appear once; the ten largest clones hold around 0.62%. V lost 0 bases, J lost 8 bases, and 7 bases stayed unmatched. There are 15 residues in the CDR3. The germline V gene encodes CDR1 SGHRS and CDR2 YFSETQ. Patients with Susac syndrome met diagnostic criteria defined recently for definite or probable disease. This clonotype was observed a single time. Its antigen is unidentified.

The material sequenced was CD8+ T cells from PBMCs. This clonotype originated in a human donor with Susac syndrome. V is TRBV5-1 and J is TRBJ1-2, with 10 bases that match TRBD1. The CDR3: CASSLARQGAQGYTF. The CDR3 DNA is TGCGCCAGCAGCTTGGCGCGACAGGGGGCTCAAGGCTACACCTTC. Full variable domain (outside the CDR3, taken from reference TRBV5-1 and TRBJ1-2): KAGVTQTPRYLIKTRGQQVTLSCSPISGHRSVSWYQQTPGQGLQFLFEYFSETQRNKGNFPGRFSGRQFSNSRSEMNVSTLELGDSALYLCASSLARQGAQGYTFGSGTRLTVV.